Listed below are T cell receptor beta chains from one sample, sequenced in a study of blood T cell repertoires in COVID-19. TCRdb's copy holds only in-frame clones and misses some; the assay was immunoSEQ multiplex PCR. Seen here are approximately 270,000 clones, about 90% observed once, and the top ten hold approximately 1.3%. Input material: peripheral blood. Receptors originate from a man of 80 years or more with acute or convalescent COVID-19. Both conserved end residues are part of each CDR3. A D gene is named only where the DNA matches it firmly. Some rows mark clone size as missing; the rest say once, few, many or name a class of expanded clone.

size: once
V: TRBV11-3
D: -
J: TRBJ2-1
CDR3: CASSLSRYNEQFF
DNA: TGTGCCAGCAGCTTATCCAGGTACAATGAGCAGTTCTTC

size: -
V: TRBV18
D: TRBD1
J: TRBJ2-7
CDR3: CASSPPGQGYEQYF
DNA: TGTGCCAGCTCACCGCCGGGACAGGGCTACGAGCAGTACTTC

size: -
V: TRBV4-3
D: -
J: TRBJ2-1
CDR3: CASSQGRAKEQFF
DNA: TGCGCCAGCAGCCAAGGGAGGGCAAAGGAGCAGTTCTTC

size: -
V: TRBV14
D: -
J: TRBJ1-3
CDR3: CASSQDYSGNTIYF
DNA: TGTGCCAGCAGCCAAGATTATTCCGGAAACACCATATATTTT

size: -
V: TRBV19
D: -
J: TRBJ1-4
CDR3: CASSIQGTNEKLFF
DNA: TGTGCCAGTAGTATCCAGGGGACAAATGAAAAACTGTTTTTT

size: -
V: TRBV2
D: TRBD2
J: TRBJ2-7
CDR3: CASTGTSASYEQYF
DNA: TGTGCCAGCACAGGGACTAGCGCTTCCTACGAGCAGTACTTC

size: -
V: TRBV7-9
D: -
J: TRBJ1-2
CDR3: CASSFVGGRYNYGYTF
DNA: TGTGCCAGCAGCTTTGTGGGGGGAAGATACAACTATGGCTACACCTTC

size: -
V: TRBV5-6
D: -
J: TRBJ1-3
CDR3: CASSRIQGSGNTIYF
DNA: TGTGCCAGCAGCCGAATACAGGGTTCTGGAAACACCATATATTTT

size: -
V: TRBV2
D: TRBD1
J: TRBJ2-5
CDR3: CASSNRGETQYF
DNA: TGTGCCAGCAGCAACAGGGGAGAGACCCAGTACTTC

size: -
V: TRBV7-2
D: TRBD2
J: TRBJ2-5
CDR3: CASSWTSGVQETQYF
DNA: TGTGCCAGCAGCTGGACTAGCGGTGTTCAAGAGACCCAGTACTTC

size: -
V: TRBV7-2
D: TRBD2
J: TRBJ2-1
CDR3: CASSLWSGRNNEQFF
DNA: TGTGCCAGCAGCTTATGGAGCGGGAGAAACAATGAGCAGTTCTTC

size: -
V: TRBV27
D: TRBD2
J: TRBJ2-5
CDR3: CASSSNSQTSGDETQYF
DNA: TGTGCCAGCAGTTCAAACTCCCAGACTAGCGGGGATGAGACCCAGTACTTC

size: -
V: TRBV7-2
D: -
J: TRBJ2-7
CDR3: CASSLDGGSSSYEQYF
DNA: TGTGCCAGCAGCTTAGACGGGGGTTCAAGCTCCTACGAGCAGTACTTC

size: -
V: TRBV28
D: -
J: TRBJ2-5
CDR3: CASRQEDSTKETQYF
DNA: TGTGCCAGCAGACAGGAGGACAGTACTAAAGAGACCCAGTACTTC

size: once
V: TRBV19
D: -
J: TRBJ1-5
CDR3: CASSQGQGNQPQHF
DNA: TGTGCCAGTAGCCAGGGTCAGGGCAATCAGCCCCAGCATTTT

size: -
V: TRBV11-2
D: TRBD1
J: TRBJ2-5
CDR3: CASRGYGRGLGQETQYF
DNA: TGTGCCAGCAGGGGGTACGGCAGGGGGCTAGGGCAAGAGACCCAGTACTTC

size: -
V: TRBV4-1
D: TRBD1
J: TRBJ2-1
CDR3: CASSLFSGTGGYNEQFF
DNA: TGCGCCAGCAGCCTTTTTTCCGGGACAGGGGGATACAATGAGCAGTTCTTC

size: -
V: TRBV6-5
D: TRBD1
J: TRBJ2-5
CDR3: CASSYSTGGKTQYF
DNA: TGTGCCAGCAGTTACTCTACAGGGGGAAAGACCCAGTACTTC

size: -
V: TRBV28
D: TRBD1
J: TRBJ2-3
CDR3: CASTRDSSTDTQYF
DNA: TGTGCCAGCACCAGGGACAGTAGCACAGATACGCAGTATTTT

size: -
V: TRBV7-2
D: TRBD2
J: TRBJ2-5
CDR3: CASSRRLAGGPKTQYF
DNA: TGTGCCAGCAGCCGTCGACTAGCGGGAGGGCCCAAGACCCAGTACTTC

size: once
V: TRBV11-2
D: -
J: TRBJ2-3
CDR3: CASTLRGATSTDTQYF
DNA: TGTGCCAGCACCCTCCGCGGGGCGACTAGCACAGATACGCAGTATTTT

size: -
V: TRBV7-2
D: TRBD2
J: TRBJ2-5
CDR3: CASSPSSLAGGPETQYF
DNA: TGTGCCAGCAGCCCCTCATCACTAGCGGGAGGGCCGGAGACCCAGTACTTC

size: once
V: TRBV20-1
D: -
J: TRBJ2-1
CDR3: CSARGRGPQFF
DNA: TGCAGTGCTAGAGGGCGAGGCCCTCAGTTCTTC

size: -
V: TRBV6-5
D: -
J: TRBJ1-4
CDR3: CASRKGQPLEKLFF
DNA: TGTGCCAGCCGCAAAGGACAGCCCCTTGAAAAACTGTTTTTT

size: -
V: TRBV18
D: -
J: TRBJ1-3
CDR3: CASSPQRSRGSVGNTIYF
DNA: TGTGCCAGCTCACCTCAAAGGTCCAGGGGATCCGTAGGAAACACCATATATTTT

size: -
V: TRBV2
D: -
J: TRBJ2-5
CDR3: CASSEGGLETQYF
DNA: TGTGCCAGCAGTGAAGGGGGCCTGGAGACCCAGTACTTC

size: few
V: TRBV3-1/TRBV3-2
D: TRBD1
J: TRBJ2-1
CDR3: CASSQGRTGGNEQFF
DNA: TGTGCCAGCAGCCAAGGGAGGACAGGGGGGAATGAGCAGTTCTTC

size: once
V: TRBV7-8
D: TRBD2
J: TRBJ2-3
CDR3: CASSPRGSGRAGTDTQYF
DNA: TGTGCCAGCAGCCCCCGCGGTAGCGGGAGGGCCGGGACAGATACGCAGTATTTT

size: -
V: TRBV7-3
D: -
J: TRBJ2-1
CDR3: CASSRAGSSYNEQFF
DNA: TGTGCCAGCAGCCGAGCGGGTTCGTCCTACAATGAGCAGTTCTTC

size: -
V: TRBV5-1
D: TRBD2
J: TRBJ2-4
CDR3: CASSLGEERGRTALQYF
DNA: TGCGCCAGCAGCTTGGGCGAGGAGCGGGGGAGGACTGCTCTTCAGTACTTC

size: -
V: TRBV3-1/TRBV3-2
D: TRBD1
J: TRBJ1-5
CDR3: CASSQWTGPNQPQHF
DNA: TGTGCCAGCAGCCAGTGGACAGGGCCGAATCAGCCCCAGCATTTT

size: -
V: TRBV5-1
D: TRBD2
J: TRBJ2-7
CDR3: CASSLSGGAYEQYF
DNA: TGCGCCAGCAGCCTTAGCGGGGGGGCCTACGAGCAGTACTTC

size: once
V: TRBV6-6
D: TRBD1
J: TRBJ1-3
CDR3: CASSPTGTVSGNTIYF
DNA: TGTGCCAGCAGTCCAACCGGGACAGTATCTGGAAACACCATATATTTT

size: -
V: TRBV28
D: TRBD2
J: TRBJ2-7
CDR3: CASSPSSGRARYEQYF
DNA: TGTGCCAGCAGCCCTAGTAGCGGGAGGGCCCGGTACGAGCAGTACTTC

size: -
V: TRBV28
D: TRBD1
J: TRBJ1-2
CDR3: CASSSGGRSQVYGYTF
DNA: TGTGCCAGCAGCTCAGGGGGCCGGTCCCAAGTATATGGCTACACCTTC

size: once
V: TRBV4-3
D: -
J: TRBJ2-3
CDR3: CASSQLHHPVDTQYF
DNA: TGCGCCAGCAGCCAATTGCACCACCCAGTAGATACGCAGTATTTT

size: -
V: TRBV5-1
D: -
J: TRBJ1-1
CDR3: CASSSQTMNTEAFF
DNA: TGCGCCAGCAGCTCACAGACCATGAACACTGAAGCTTTCTTT

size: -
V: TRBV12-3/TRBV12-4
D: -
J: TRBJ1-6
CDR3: CASSGGLRVALHF
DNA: TGTGCCAGCAGTGGCGGTCTACGGGTGGCCCTCCACTTT